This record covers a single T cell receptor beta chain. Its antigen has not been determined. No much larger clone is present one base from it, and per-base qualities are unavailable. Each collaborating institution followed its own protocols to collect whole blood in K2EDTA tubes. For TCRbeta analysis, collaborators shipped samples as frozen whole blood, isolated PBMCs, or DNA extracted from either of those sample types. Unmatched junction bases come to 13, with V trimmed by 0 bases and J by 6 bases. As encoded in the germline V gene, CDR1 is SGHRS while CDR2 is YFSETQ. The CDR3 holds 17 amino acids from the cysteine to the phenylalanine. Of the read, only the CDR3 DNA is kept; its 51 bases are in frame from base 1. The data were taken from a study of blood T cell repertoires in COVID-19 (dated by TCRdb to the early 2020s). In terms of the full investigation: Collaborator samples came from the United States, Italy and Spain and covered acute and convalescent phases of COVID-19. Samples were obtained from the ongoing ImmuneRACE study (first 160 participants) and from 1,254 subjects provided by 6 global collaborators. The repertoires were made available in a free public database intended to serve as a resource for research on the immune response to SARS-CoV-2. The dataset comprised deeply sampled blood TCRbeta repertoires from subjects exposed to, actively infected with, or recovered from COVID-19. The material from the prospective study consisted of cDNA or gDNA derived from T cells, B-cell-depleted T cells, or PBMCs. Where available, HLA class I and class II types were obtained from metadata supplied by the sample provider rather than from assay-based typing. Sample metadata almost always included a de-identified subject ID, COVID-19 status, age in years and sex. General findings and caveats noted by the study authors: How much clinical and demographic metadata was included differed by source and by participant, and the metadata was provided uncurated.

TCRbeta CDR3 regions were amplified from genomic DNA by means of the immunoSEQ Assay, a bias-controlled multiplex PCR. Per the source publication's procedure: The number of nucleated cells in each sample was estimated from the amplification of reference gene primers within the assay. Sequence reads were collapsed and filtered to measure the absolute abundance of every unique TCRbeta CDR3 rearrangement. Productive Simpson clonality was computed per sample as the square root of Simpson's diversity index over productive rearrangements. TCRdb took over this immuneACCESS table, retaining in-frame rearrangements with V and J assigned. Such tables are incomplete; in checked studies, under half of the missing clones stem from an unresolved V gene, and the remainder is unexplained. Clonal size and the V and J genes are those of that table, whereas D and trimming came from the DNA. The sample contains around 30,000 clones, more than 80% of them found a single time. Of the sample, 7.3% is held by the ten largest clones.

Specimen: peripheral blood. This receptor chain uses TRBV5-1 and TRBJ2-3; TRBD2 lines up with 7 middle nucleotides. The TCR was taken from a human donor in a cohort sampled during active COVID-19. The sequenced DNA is TGCGCCAGCAGCTTGGGCCGGGGAGGGCCGAACACGGATACGCAGTATTTT. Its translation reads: CASSLGRGGPNTDTQYF.